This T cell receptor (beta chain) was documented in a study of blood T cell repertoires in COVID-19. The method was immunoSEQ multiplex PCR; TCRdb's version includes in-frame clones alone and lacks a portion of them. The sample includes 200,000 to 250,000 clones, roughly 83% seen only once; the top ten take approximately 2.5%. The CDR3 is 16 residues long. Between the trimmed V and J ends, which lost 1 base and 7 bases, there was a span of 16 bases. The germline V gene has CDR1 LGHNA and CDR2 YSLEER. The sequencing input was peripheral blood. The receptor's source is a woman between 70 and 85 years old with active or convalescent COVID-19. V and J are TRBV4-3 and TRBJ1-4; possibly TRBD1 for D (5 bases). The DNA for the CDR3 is TGCGCCAGCAGCCAAGGGCAACAGGCCGGGGGTGAAAAACTGTTTTTT. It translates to CASSQGQQAGGEKLFF.